Below are 19 T cell receptor beta chains sequenced from a single sample in a study of blood T cell repertoires in COVID-19. The protocol was immunoSEQ multiplex PCR, while the TCRdb copy is restricted to in-frame clones and leaves out a portion. The data show 200,000 to 250,000 clones, approximately 86% seen once. What was sequenced was peripheral blood. The source of these receptors is an older woman with active or convalescent COVID-19.

The rearrangement links TRBV5-1 to TRBJ1-1, with 9 bases matching TRBD1. Germline V gene data show CDR1 as SGHRS and CDR2 as YFSETQ. J gave up 5 bases and V 4 bases, and 12 bases lay outside the gene matches. The CDR3 sequence is 16 residues long. CDR3 residues: CASSKQGANRATEAFF. The CDR3 DNA sequence: TGCGCCAGCAGCAAACAGGGGGCAAATCGTGCAACTGAAGCTTTCTTT.

The CDR3 nucleotides read TGTGCCAGCAGCGTTAGACAGGCGCGAGGAACTGAAGCTTTCTTT. Its translation is CASSVRQARGTEAFF. This rearrangement joins TRBV5-4 to TRBJ1-1, with D perhaps matching TRBD1 (6 bases). This CDR3 spans 15 amino acids. Trimming shortened V by 4 bases and J by 5 bases, and 18 bases separated the two germline ends. The germline V gene encodes CDR1 SGHNT and CDR2 YYREEE (reference sequence).

This clone was observed a handful of times. This sequence joins TRBV6-2 or TRBV6-3 and TRBJ2-7; D perhaps matches TRBD1 (7 bases). The germline V and J ends were trimmed by 6 bases and 0 bases, with 21 bases remaining between them. The CDR3 spans 17 residues. Looked up from germline, CDR1 is MNHEY and CDR2 is SVGEGT. Here the CDR3 reads CASSFGGGWSISYEQYF. The CDR3 DNA reads as TGTGCCAGCAGCTTTGGAGGGGGCTGGTCCATCTCCTACGAGCAGTACTTC.

V and J are TRBV7-2 and TRBJ2-2; possible D gene TRBD2, 6 bases. V was clipped by 8 bases and J by 0 bases, with 10 bases between them. There are 14 residues in the CDR3. The germline V gene encodes CDR1 SGHTA and CDR2 FQGNSA. The CDR3 nucleotides read TGTGCCAGCGGGGGGATAGCGAACACCGGGGAGCTGTTTTTT. Its translation: CASGGIANTGELFF.

J is TRBJ2-3 and V is TRBV4-3; D perhaps matches TRBD1 (5 bases). V was clipped by 1 base and J by 7 bases, with 12 bases between them. CDR3 length: 14 amino acids. Looked up from germline, CDR1 is LGHNA and CDR2 is YSLEER. CDR3 loop: CASSQAIMGHTQYF. CDR3 sequence (DNA): TGCGCCAGCAGCCAAGCTATCATGGGGCATACGCAGTATTTT.

The sample holds a few counts of this clone. The chain has TRBV7-6 and TRBJ1-1; no reliable D call. The CDR3 consists of 13 residues. Germline lookup yields CDR1 SGHVS and CDR2 FNYEAQ. V dropped 8 bases and J dropped 5 bases, with 15 bases sitting between them. The CDR3: CASREGGRTEAFF. In nucleotides, the CDR3 is TGTGCCAGCCGAGAGGGTGGGAGGACTGAAGCTTTCTTT.

The chain recombines TRBV24-1 with TRBJ2-1; 12 bases align to TRBD2. CDR3 size: 14 residues. Trimming at V came to 6 bases and at J to 8 bases, leaving 4 bases not matched to a gene. Germline values: CDR1 KGHDR, CDR2 SFDVKD. CDR3 bases: TGTGCCACCAGTCCTAGCGGGGGGGCATATGAGCAGTTCTTC. Its translation: CATSPSGGAYEQFF.

This clone was observed a few times. This chain links TRBV9 with TRBJ2-3; weak D call: TRBD2 (7 bases). Germline lookup yields CDR1 SGDLS and CDR2 YYNGEE. This CDR3 region has 17 residues. Trimming took off 1 base at V and 2 bases at J, with 17 bases between the two ends. The CDR3 nucleotides are TGTGCCAGCAGCGTACCGTGGGAGGGGGGGAACACAGATACGCAGTATTTT. This translates into CASSVPWEGGNTDTQYF.

The chain links TRBV7-9 to TRBJ2-4; tentative D call: TRBD2 (6 bases). Trimming removed 5 bases from V and 3 bases from J, with 17 bases in between. The CDR3 extends over 16 amino acids. The germline V gene has CDR1 SEHNR and CDR2 FQNEAQ (reference sequence). CDR3 nucleotide sequence: TGTGCCAGCAGCCCATCCGCGAGGGGAGGCAAAAACATTCAGTACTTC. Protein sequence: CASSPSARGGKNIQYF.

This rearrangement joins TRBV15 to TRBJ1-1, with D perhaps matching TRBD1 (6 bases). The ends were cut back, 1 base at V and 0 bases at J, with 15 bases in the middle. CDR1 LNHNV and CDR2 YYDKDF come from the germline V gene (reference sequence). The CDR3 is made up of 17 amino acids. In DNA form, the CDR3 reads TGTGCCACCAGCAGAGCAAGGGGGAATCCTATGAACACTGAAGCTTTCTTT. Amino acids: CATSRARGNPMNTEAFF.

The chain combines TRBV3-1 (or the pseudogene TRBV3-2) with TRBJ2-2; D possibly corresponds to TRBD2 (6 bases). The V gene's germline CDR1 is LGHDT and CDR2 YNNKEL (reference sequence). The CDR3 is made up of 16 amino acids. The germline V and J ends were trimmed by 6 bases and 1 base, with 15 bases remaining between them. The chain's CDR3 is CASRHTGTVNTGELFF. The CDR3 nucleotides are TGTGCCAGCAGGCATACCGGGACTGTGAACACCGGGGAGCTGTTTTTT.

The V and J genes are TRBV19 and TRBJ1-5; D uncertain. V lost 5 bases, J lost 0 bases, and 11 bases lay in between. Germline loops: CDR1 LNHDA, CDR2 SQIVND (reference sequence). The CDR3 totals 15 residues. The chain's CDR3 is CASSPGLTSNQPQHF. The CDR3 bases are TGTGCCAGTAGTCCAGGCCTAACTAGCAATCAGCCCCAGCATTTT. Using reference TRBV19 and TRBJ1-5 for the parts outside the CDR3, the full variable domain is DGGITQSPKYLFRKEGQNVTLSCEQNLNHDAMYWYRQDPGQGLRLIYYSQIVNDFQKGDIAEGYSVSREKKESFPLTVTSAQKNPTAFYLCASSPGLTSNQPQHFGDGTRLSIL.

The gene calls are TRBV4-3 and TRBJ2-7, with 8 bases matching TRBD1. V was pared by 0 bases and J by 5 bases, with 6 bases of the junction left unmatched. CDR1 is LGHNA and CDR2 is YSLEER in the germline V gene. The CDR3 is 15 residues long. This chain's CDR3 is CASSQDKDRVNEQYF. CDR3 coding DNA: TGCGCCAGCAGCCAAGACAAGGACAGGGTCAACGAGCAGTACTTC.

The rearrangement links TRBV28 to TRBJ1-1; D perhaps matches TRBD1 (6 bases). Per the germline V gene, CDR1 is MDHEN and CDR2 is SYDVKM. V was cut by 4 bases and J by 3 bases, with 30 bases left in between. This CDR3 contains 20 residues. This chain's CDR3 is CASSSPRNREGEGGDTEAFF. CDR3 DNA: TGTGCCAGCAGTTCCCCTCGCAACAGGGAGGGGGAAGGAGGGGACACTGAAGCTTTCTTT.

This clone was seen more than once but under ten times. The chain joins TRBV12-3 or TRBV12-4 to TRBJ2-7; no firm D call. This CDR3 contains 10 residues. V lost 10 bases and J 6 bases, leaving 10 bases between the germline ends. The CDR3 protein is CANRHVEQYF. CDR3 DNA sequence: TGTGCCAACAGACATGTCGAGCAGTACTTC.

This chain joins TRBV19 and TRBJ1-2; tentative D call: TRBD1 (5 bases). The CDR3 spans 15 residues. Germline V CDR1 and CDR2: LNHDA, SQIVND (reference sequence). V gave up 5 bases and J gave up 4 bases, with 17 bases separating them. CDR3 in amino acids: CASSSVDAGPYGYTF. In DNA, the CDR3 is TGTGCCAGTAGTTCAGTCGACGCAGGGCCCTATGGCTACACCTTC.

Points on this clone: The sample holds other DNA sequences that translate to the same CDR3. The chain uses TRBV4-3 and TRBJ1-2; D call uncertain. The length of the CDR3 is 13 residues. V shed 4 bases and J shed 4 bases, with 10 bases lying between them. Germline loops: CDR1 LGHNA, CDR2 YSLEER. The CDR3 bases are TGCGCCAGCAGCCCCGGTGCGGCCTATGGCTACACCTTC. It yields the protein CASSPGAAYGYTF.

The chain uses TRBV6-5 and TRBJ2-6; D ambiguous. Trimming took off 6 bases at V and 4 bases at J, with 7 bases between the two ends. The CDR3 is 13 amino acids. CDR1 MNHEY and CDR2 SVGAGI come from the germline V gene. DNA of the CDR3: TGTGCCAGCAGCCCCAAAGGGGCCAACGTCCTGACTTTC. It is translated as CASSPKGANVLTF.

This chain links TRBV11-2 with TRBJ1-3; D not certain. There are 14 residues in the CDR3. CDR1 is SGHAT, CDR2 FQNNGV, per germline. Trimming removed 1 base from V and 4 bases from J, with 8 bases in between. This chain's CDR3 is CASSLGRTGNTIYF. The CDR3 coding sequence is TGTGCCAGCAGCTTAGGGAGAACCGGAAACACCATATATTTT.